This TCR beta chain was documented in a study of radiation and T cells in renal cell carcinoma. Indicated time point: blood 4 weeks post-SBRT, at nephrectomy. Treatment indicated: 15 Gy SBRT to primary tumor, nephrectomy 4 weeks later. Blood was sampled at baseline, 2 weeks and 4 weeks after SBRT. The count of this clone is one. Method: immunoSEQ multiplex PCR; TCRdb's copy keeps in-frame clones and lacks some. Of some 31,000 clones listed, approximately 81% were seen once; the top ten hold around a third. From germline, CDR1 is SGDLS and CDR2 YYNGEE. This CDR3 has 16 residues. V shed 0 bases and J shed 0 bases, with 13 bases lying between them.

The receptor comes from a man in his sixties with renal cell carcinoma. Sequences were derived from blood, sampled from a patient whose treatment included radiotherapy and nephrectomy. V is TRBV9 and J is TRBJ2-7; perhaps TRBD2 as D (6 bases). CDR3 in DNA: TGTGCCAGCAGCGTAGGCTCTAGCGTGTTCTCCTACGAGCAGTACTTC. This encodes CASSVGSSVFSYEQYF.